One sample yielded the 16 T cell receptor beta chains listed below, sequenced in a study of cytomegalovirus exposure and HLA in healthy donors. This table comes from immunoSEQ multiplex PCR, and its TCRdb copy is limited to in-frame clones, with some not included. The table records 52,000 or so clones, about 88% of them present only once. Sequencing was performed on PBMCs. The receptors here all came from a young woman in good health and CMV-seronegative.

V is TRBV14 and J is TRBJ2-3, with D unclear. The CDR3 consists of 18 residues. Germline assignment: CDR1 SGHDN and CDR2 FVKESK. V was clipped by 1 base and J by 1 base, with 18 bases between them. The DNA for the CDR3 is TGTGCCAGCAGCCAAGGGTTCGCTTCTCCGTTAGGCACAGATACGCAGTATTTT. Translating gives CASSQGFASPLGTDTQYF.

This clone came up once. CDR3 nucleotides: TGTGCCAGCAGCCCGAATAGAGGGGGACTAGTCTACGAGCAGTACTTC. Protein product: CASSPNRGGLVYEQYF. The chain recombines TRBV7-2 with TRBJ2-7, with TRBD2 identical over 8 bases. With 5 bases clipped from V and 3 bases from J, the junction kept 12 bases outside the gene matches. Per the germline V gene, CDR1 is SGHTA and CDR2 is FQGNSA. The CDR3 sequence is 16 residues long.

The chain joins TRBV30 to TRBJ2-7; 7 bases align to TRBD1. Germline loops: CDR1 GTSNPN, CDR2 SVGIG (reference sequence). J was trimmed by 2 bases and V by 2 bases; bases with no gene match: 3. The CDR3 contains 13 residues. CDR3 sequence (DNA): TGTGCCTGGAGTCGGGACAGCGCCTACGAGCAGTACTTC. Translated, it gives CAWSRDSAYEQYF.

The V call is TRBV13, the J call TRBJ2-1; TRBD2 matches 7 bases. The CDR3 length is 14 residues. The germline CDR1 and CDR2 sequences are PRHDT and FYEKMQ (reference sequence). With 0 bases clipped from V and 9 bases from J, the junction kept 5 bases outside the gene matches. CDR3 DNA: TGTGCCAGCAGCTTAGGTCTAGCGGTCGGTGAGCAGTTCTTC. This sequence encodes CASSLGLAVGEQFF.

The chain uses TRBV20-1 and TRBJ2-2; D unresolved. Germline V gene sequence: CDR1 DFQATT, CDR2 SNEGSKA (reference sequence). V was clipped by 3 bases and J by 6 bases, with 5 bases between them. This CDR3 region has 11 residues. CDR3: CSARAAGELFF. The CDR3 coding sequence is TGCAGTGCTAGGGCAGCCGGGGAGCTGTTTTTT.

The V gene is TRBV11-2, the J gene TRBJ2-7; 10 bases are shared with TRBD2. Trimming took 3 bases from V and 4 from J; bases not matched to a gene: 9. Germline loops: CDR1 SGHAT, CDR2 FQNNGV. The CDR3 has 16 residues. CDR3 residues: CASSLGLAGASYEQYF. As DNA, the CDR3 is TGTGCCAGCAGCTTGGGCCTAGCGGGGGCCTCATACGAGCAGTACTTC.

The chain employs TRBV11-2 and TRBJ1-1; no clear D. Germline V gene sequence: CDR1 SGHAT, CDR2 FQNNGV. Trimming pared 5 bases from V and 8 bases from J, leaving 9 bases between. The CDR3 sequence is 11 residues long. Here the CDR3 reads CASSPRLEAFF. CDR3 DNA: TGTGCCAGCAGCCCGAGGTTAGAAGCTTTCTTT.

The rearrangement uses TRBV6-5 and TRBJ2-2; maybe TRBD1 (6 bases). The CDR3 consists of 15 residues. From germline, CDR1 is MNHEY and CDR2 SVGAGI. Trimming stripped 2 bases from V and 6 bases from J, with 13 bases between. For the CDR3, the DNA is TGTGCCAGCAGTTACCCAACAGGGACGGCCGGGGAGCTGTTTTTT. This encodes CASSYPTGTAGELFF.

This chain connects TRBV4-2 to TRBJ2-7; 9 nucleotides align to TRBD1. From germline, CDR1 is LGHNA and CDR2 YNFKEQ. The V gene end was trimmed by 0 bases and the J gene end by 5 bases; junction bases not matched to a gene: 5. The CDR3 spans 15 residues. CDR3: CASSQDHRGRHEQYF. CDR3 DNA: TGTGCCAGCAGCCAAGATCACAGGGGGCGTCACGAGCAGTACTTC.

This chain links TRBV18 with TRBJ1-1; D is perhaps TRBD1 (6 bases). V lost 3 bases to trimming and J lost 4 bases, with 21 bases between them. This CDR3 is built from 17 residues. Germline V CDR1 and CDR2: KGHSH, LQKENI. In DNA form, the CDR3 reads TGTGCCAGCTCACCCCCGACAGGAAGAGGTTGGAGCACTGAAGCTTTCTTT. It specifies CASSPPTGRGWSTEAFF.

V and J are TRBV7-9 and TRBJ1-1; a weak D match, TRBD1 (6 bases). V lost 4 bases and J lost 0, with 9 bases in between. This CDR3 region has 14 residues. The germline V gene encodes CDR1 SEHNR and CDR2 FQNEAQ (reference sequence). The CDR3 loop is CASSSRDMNTEAFF. For the CDR3, the DNA is TGTGCCAGCAGCTCGAGGGACATGAACACTGAAGCTTTCTTT.

This chain uses TRBV4-1 with TRBJ2-5; 11 bases agree with TRBD2. Germline-derived CDR1 and CDR2 are MGHRA and YSYEKL. The trim removed 0 bases at V and 5 bases at J, leaving 11 bases unmatched. CDR3 length: 18 amino acids. CDR3 DNA: TGCGCCAGCAGCCAAGATCCCAATTTAGCGGGGGGGCAGGAGACCCAGTACTTC. Encoded protein: CASSQDPNLAGGQETQYF.

The chain recombines TRBV6-5 with TRBJ1-2; D gene ambiguous. This CDR3 has 14 residues. Trimming removed 0 bases from V and 3 bases from J, with 8 bases in between. The V gene's germline CDR1 is MNHEY and CDR2 SVGAGI. The CDR3 reads CASSYSVSDYGYTF. DNA of the CDR3: TGTGCCAGCAGTTACTCGGTCTCGGACTATGGCTACACCTTC.

This clone appeared once. The rearrangement uses TRBV19 and TRBJ1-1; D is ambiguous. The germline V gene encodes CDR1 LNHDA and CDR2 SQIVND (reference sequence). V was trimmed by 8 bases and J by 1 base, leaving 11 bases between them. The CDR3 contains 13 residues. In DNA form, the CDR3 reads TGTGCCAGTGTAGCCATGGGGAACACTGAAGCTTTCTTT. It yields the protein CASVAMGNTEAFF.

The CDR3 loop reads CASSEGLAVGNEQFF. CDR3 DNA: TGTGCCAGCAGCGAGGGACTAGCGGTGGGGAATGAGCAGTTCTTC. This chain connects TRBV9 to TRBJ2-1; 11 bases align to TRBD2. Trimming took 3 bases from V and 7 from J; bases not matched to a gene: 6. The germline V gene encodes CDR1 SGDLS and CDR2 YYNGEE. The CDR3 is made up of 15 amino acids.

V usage is TRBV25-1 and J usage is TRBJ1-5; a possible D gene is TRBD1 (5 bases). Germline CDR1 MGHDK, CDR2 SYGVNS. Trimming removed 2 bases at V and 1 base at J, with 9 bases between. This CDR3 is built from 15 residues. The CDR3 DNA follows: TGTGCCAGCAGTGAAGTAAAGGGGAGCAATCAGCCCCAGCATTTT. Amino acid sequence: CASSEVKGSNQPQHF.